The next 20 T cell receptor beta chains were all read from a single sample in a study of CXCR3-negative and CXCR3-positive naive CD8 T cells. Study-wide results and caveats: CXCR3-positive naive cells carried more hydrophobic TRB CDR3s than CXCR3-negative ones.

The study made its TRB cDNA libraries by 5' RACE, adding UMI labels. TCRdb reprocessed the 5' RACE reads, keeping one entry per CDR3 protein, no DNA. In all, the sample yields around 140,000 distinct CDR3 sequences. The antigens of these receptors remain unknown. The sequenced sample was naive CXCR3+ CD8+ T cells from blood. The sample's subset: CD45RO-CCR7+CD27+CD95- naive CD8+ T cells expressing CXCR3 (TNR3+). The receptors come from a human donor in good health. Some clones in this sample may be carry-over from other donors' samples.

This chain uses TRBV20-1 with TRBJ2-7; lacking DNA, the TRBD1 call made by TCRdb goes unchecked. Germline CDR1 DFQATT, CDR2 SNEGSKA (reference sequence). CDR3 size: 15 residues. The CDR3: CSARGVSRTPYEQYF.

The chain couples TRBV5-1 to TRBJ1-4. This CDR3 comprises 17 residues. The germline V gene has CDR1 SGHRS and CDR2 YFSETQ. CDR3 loop: CASSYSARTLNNEKLFF.

This chain connects TRBV12-3 or TRBV12-4 to TRBJ2-2; there is no DNA to check the TCRdb D call of TRBD2. The CDR3 contains 15 residues. The CDR3 here is CASSLEREGPGELFF.

The chain combines TRBV29-1 with TRBJ1-3; TCRdb designates TRBD1, a call that cannot be tested without DNA. The V gene's germline CDR1 is SQVTM and CDR2 ANQGSEA. The CDR3 has 13 amino acids. The CDR3 here is CSVVSGEGNTIYF.

The chain uses TRBV12-3 or TRBV12-4 and TRBJ2-5; TCRdb calls TRBD2, which cannot be checked without DNA. The CDR3 consists of 13 residues. The CDR3 here is CASSLGLVETQYF.

The rearrangement uses TRBV30 and TRBJ2-7; TCRdb indicates TRBD2, and absent DNA this call remains unverified. Per the germline V gene, CDR1 is GTSNPN and CDR2 is SVGIG (reference sequence). The CDR3 totals 17 residues. The CDR3 sequence is CAWNGLAGAHGGYEQYF.

The V gene is TRBV29-1, the J gene TRBJ2-7; the TRBD1 assignment by TCRdb is unverifiable without DNA. Germline assignment: CDR1 SQVTM and CDR2 ANQGSEA. The CDR3 is 13 residues long. CDR3: CSVYGQGEYEQYF.

J is TRBJ2-7 and V is TRBV16; TCRdb proposes TRBD1, but this gene call is untestable without DNA. Germline CDR1 reads KGHSY; CDR2 reads FQNENV. This CDR3 comprises 14 residues. The CDR3 loop is CASSRRGRGFEQYF.

The chain links TRBV25-1 to TRBJ2-3. This CDR3 has 14 amino acids. CDR1 and CDR2 from the germline V gene are MGHDK and SYGVNS. CDR3 sequence reads: CASSDIRNADTQYF.

The chain links TRBV4-3 to TRBJ1-5; TCRdb's D call of TRBD1 is untestable without DNA. This CDR3 spans 13 amino acids. Germline V gene sequence: CDR1 LGHNA, CDR2 YSLEER. CDR3 sequence: CASSPGGLQPQHF.

The chain uses TRBV4-1 and TRBJ2-1; TCRdb names TRBD2, which stays unverified in the absence of DNA. The CDR3 length is 19 residues. Germline-derived CDR1 and CDR2 are MGHRA and YSYEKL. CDR3 in amino acids: CASSQKGTSDLSSYNEQFF.

The chain is built from TRBV2 and TRBJ1-5. This CDR3 spans 14 amino acids. CDR1 is SNHLY, CDR2 FYNNEI, per germline. The CDR3: CASRYTGGNQPQHF.

J is TRBJ2-7 and V is TRBV5-1; as DNA is missing, the TRBD1 call by TCRdb cannot be tested. CDR1 SGHRS and CDR2 YFSETQ come from the germline V gene. The CDR3 totals 13 residues. The CDR3 here is CASSLEGGDEQYF.

The genes are TRBV5-4 and TRBJ2-7. The CDR3 spans 14 residues. Germline V gene data show CDR1 as SGHNT and CDR2 as YYREEE (reference sequence). CDR3 protein: CASSLVQSSYEQYF. Using reference TRBV5-4 and TRBJ2-7 for the parts outside the CDR3, the full variable domain is ETGVTQSPTHLIKTRGQQVTLRCSSQSGHNTVSWYQQALGQGPQFIFQYYREEENGRGNFPPRFSGLQFPNYSSELNVNALELDDSALYLCASSLVQSSYEQYFGPGTRLTVT.

The J gene is TRBJ1-1, the V gene TRBV9. The CDR3 runs to 12 residues. From germline, CDR1 is SGDLS and CDR2 YYNGEE. CDR3 in amino acids: CASSLTNTEAFF.

The chain employs TRBV19 and TRBJ1-2; there is no DNA to check the TCRdb D call of TRBD1. Germline V CDR1 and CDR2: LNHDA, SQIVND (reference sequence). The length of the CDR3 is 17 residues. The CDR3 loop reads CASNIYHRDTANYGYTF.

The V call is TRBV5-1, the J call TRBJ2-1. This CDR3 has 14 amino acids. Germline V gene sequence: CDR1 SGHRS, CDR2 YFSETQ. CDR3 amino acids: CASSLVGGYNEQFF.

The rearrangement joins TRBV7-9 to TRBJ1-1; absent DNA, TCRdb's TRBD1 call cannot be checked. Germline V gives CDR1 SEHNR, CDR2 FQNEAQ (reference sequence). The CDR3 totals 14 residues. Here the CDR3 reads CASSVPGSHTEAFF.

The chain is built from TRBV3-1 and TRBJ1-1. The CDR3 length is 16 residues. From germline, CDR1 is LGHDT and CDR2 YNNKEL (reference sequence). CDR3 in amino acids: CASSLGGVQINTEAFF.

The V and J genes are TRBV15 and TRBJ2-3. This CDR3 comprises 14 residues. Germline CDR1 reads LNHNV; CDR2 reads YYDKDF (reference sequence). The CDR3 loop is CATSRDRNTDTQYF.